This T cell receptor (beta chain) was observed in a study of memory CD4+ T cells and cytomegalovirus serostatus. Worth noting for this clone: What it binds is not known.

Single viable CD3+CD4+CD8-CD45RO+ cells were sorted as the memory CD4+ T cells. General observations from the study: CD4+ memory repertoires contained about two fifths of the roughly 160 reported CMV TCRbeta sequences.

Authors' processing steps: Out-of-frame sequences were removed, leaving around 2,000,000 distinct TCRbeta sequences. Produced via immunoSEQ multiplex PCR; TCRdb's table is partial and in-frame only. The DNA gave D and trimming, while V, J and clone size come from that table. The table records about 80,000 clones, more than 70% of them present only once. V was clipped by 7 bases and J by 0 bases; unmatched bases: 13. Germline V lookup: CDR1 SGHNT, CDR2 YYREEE (reference sequence). This CDR3 contains 18 residues. The sequenced sample was memory CD4+ T cells from blood. The clonotype was recovered from an adult in good health and CMV-seronegative. This sequence joins TRBV5-4 and TRBJ2-6; 7 positions agree with TRBD1. CDR3 amino acids: CASESSTGFASGANVLTF. In DNA form, the CDR3 reads TGTGCCAGCGAATCTTCGACAGGGTTCGCCTCTGGGGCCAACGTCCTGACTTTC.